This T cell receptor (beta chain) was identified in a study of prognosis after radiotherapy for stage I lung cancer. Study at large: In the span from early 2018 to early 2019, stage I non-small cell lung cancer patients were enrolled. Considered medically inoperable were all of the patients with non-small cell lung cancer.

Multiplex PCR in two rounds served to amplify TCR beta CDR3 from genomic DNA. Amplification in first-round PCR relied on primers specific to each TRBV and TRBJ gene. TCRdb redid the calling of the multiplex PCR reads with MiXCR, one entry per CDR3 protein. Of 15,000 to 20,000 distinct CDR3 sequences listed, around a third are singletons. Study-wide results and caveats: Compared with a median of 10,088 beforehand, unique TCR clone counts dropped to approximately 7,400 after stereotactic body radiation therapy.

This CDR3 has 13 amino acids. This clonotype was picked up one time. Its antigen is not known. Germline is not matched at one junction end, which may reflect a read error. This chain links TRBV12-3 or TRBV12-4 with TRBJ2-3; no clear D gene. The clonotype originates from a donor aged 50 or older with non-small cell lung cancer. The sample in question was PBMCs, obtained before or after stereotactic body radiation therapy (not recorded which). This chain's CDR3 is CACSSANTYTQYF. The CDR3 DNA reads as TGTGCCTGCAGTTCCGCAAACACATATACGCAGTATTTT.